The present T cell receptor beta chain was sequenced within a study of blood T cells in healthy people across ages. Findings and caveats of the study: PBMCs were not sorted, which prevented a conclusive comparison of naive versus antigen-experienced cells.

The CDR3 contains 15 residues. CDR1 and CDR2 (germline): SGHDN, FVKESK. The V and J ends lost 4 bases and 9 bases, in that order; junction bases with no gene match: 5. This clonotype was observed a few times. Its antigen is unknown. Next came a second PCR, run for about 7 to 12 cycles, which used a sample-barcoded 5' primer along with a J-beta primer mix. TCRdb redid the calling of the 5' RACE reads with MiXCR, one entry per CDR3 protein. The table shows around 690,000 distinct CDR3 sequences, with roughly 53% occurring only once. Sequenced input: blood. This receptor was identified in a man in his 60s in good health. The chain combines TRBV14 with TRBJ2-1, with TRBD2 identical over 14 bases. CDR3: CASSPGLAGVSEQFF. CDR3 DNA sequence: TGTGCCAGCAGCCCGGGACTAGCGGGGGTCAGTGAGCAGTTCTTC.